This T cell receptor beta chain was captured by sequencing in a study of shared clonotypes between healthy human individuals. Some clones are missing from TCRdb's copy, which holds only in-frame ones; the method was immunoSEQ multiplex PCR. The sample has about 2 million clones, approximately 94% seen once; the top ten hold 0.9% to 1.3%. Naive CD8 populations comprised CD45RO-negative cells positively selected for CCR7, excluding terminally differentiated effector memory CD45RA+ cells. V gave up 4 bases and J gave up 5 bases; unmatched junction bases: 7. The germline CDR1 and CDR2 sequences are MNHEY and SMNVEV (reference sequence). The CDR3 is made up of 14 amino acids.

This receptor was taken from a man aged 18 to 29 in good health. The rearrangement joins TRBV27 to TRBJ2-7, with TRBD1 identical over 8 bases. Source material: naive CD8+ T cells sorted from blood. The CDR3 region is CASSSGQGGDEQYF. Written as DNA, the CDR3 is TGTGCCAGCAGTTCCGGACAGGGCGGAGACGAGCAGTACTTC.